This T cell receptor beta chain was found in a study of blood T cell repertoires in COVID-19. Study as a whole: The samples span acute and convalescent COVID-19 from the United States, Italy and Spain. The analysed material was cDNA or gDNA that came from T cells, B-cell-depleted T cells, or PBMCs.

Notes on this clone: Its ends do not fully match the called genes, so a read error is possible.

Per the study methods: Estimated nucleated cell counts came from reference gene primer amplification. Sequenced by immunoSEQ multiplex PCR; TCRdb stores in-frame clones only, minus some. D and trimming come from the DNA, and the V and J calls and clone size come from that table. The sample lists roughly 340,000 clones, around 90% occurring once. The CDR3 has 13 amino acids. CDR1 is SEHNR and CDR2 is FQNEAQ in the germline V gene (reference sequence). V and J are TRBV7-9 and TRBJ2-1; weak D call: TRBD2 (6 bases). This TCR was recovered from a young woman who had recovered from COVID-19. Sequenced sample: peripheral blood. In DNA form, the CDR3 reads TGTGCCAGCAGTTTAGGTGATGGGCGGGGCGAGTTCTTC. This sequence encodes CASSLGDGRGEFF.